These 12 T cell receptor beta chains were sequenced from one sample in a study of blood T cells in healthy people across ages. PCR was performed a second time for about 7 to 12 cycles using a sample-barcoded 5' primer and a J-beta primer mix. TCRdb re-derived calls from the 5' RACE reads in MiXCR, one entry per CDR3 protein. The repertoire includes roughly 500,000 distinct CDR3 sequences, approximately 25% of them detected once, and under 20% sits in the top ten. Material: blood. These receptors came from a woman aged 70 to 79 in good health.

The chain recombines TRBV11-1 with TRBJ1-2; possible D gene TRBD1, 5 bases. Trimming stripped 2 bases from V and 4 bases from J, with 11 bases between. CDR3 length: 14 amino acids. CDR1 and CDR2 (germline): SGHAT, FQDESV (reference sequence). The CDR3 spells CASSLRGNGYGYTF. DNA of the CDR3: TGTGCCAGCAGCTTACGGGGGAATGGCTATGGCTACACCTTC.

Concerning this clonotype: One end of the junction fails to match germline, which may point to a read error. The chain has TRBV7-7 and TRBJ2-3; D is undetermined. This CDR3 contains 17 residues. Per the germline V gene, CDR1 is SSHAT and CDR2 is FNYEAQ (reference sequence). The DNA of the CDR3 is TGTGCTAGCAGCTTAACTCCGGCGTTGGGATTCACAGATACGCAGTATTTT. This translates into CASSLTPALGFTDTQYF. The full variable domain, its missing parts supplied by reference TRBV7-7 and TRBJ2-3, is GAGVSQSPRYKVTKRGQDVTLRCDPISSHATLYWYQQALGQGPEFLTYFNYEAQPDKSGLPSDRFSAERPEGSISTLTIQRTEQRDSAMYRCASSLTPALGFTDTQYFGPGTRLTVL.

This clonotype has only a few counts. A read error may account for a junction end that differs from germline. The genes are TRBV7-9 and TRBJ2-7; D may be TRBD1 or TRBD2 (5 bases each). Germline V gene lookup returns CDR1 SEHNR and CDR2 FQNEAQ (reference sequence). The CDR3 has 17 amino acids. The CDR3 DNA follows: TGTGCCAGCAGCAGCCAAGTCGGGACGTCTTACTCCTGCGAGCAGTACTTC. This encodes CASSSQVGTSYSCEQYF. Filled out from reference TRBV7-9 and TRBJ2-7, the complete variable domain reads DTGVSQNPRHKITKRGQNVTFRCDPISEHNRLYWYRQTLGQGPEFLTYFQNEAQLEKSRLLSDRFSAERPKGSFSTLEIQRTEQGDSAMYLCASSSQVGTSYSCEQYFGPGTRLTVT.

This chain uses TRBV24-1 with TRBJ2-3; the D gene is possibly TRBD2 (6 bases). V was pared by 5 bases and J by 4 bases, with 12 bases between. Germline CDR1 KGHDR, CDR2 SFDVKD. The CDR3 has 14 residues. The CDR3 region is CATSAVGGADTQYF. The CDR3, as DNA: TGTGCCACCAGTGCAGTCGGGGGTGCAGATACGCAGTATTTT.

This clonotype was observed at least ten times. The chain links TRBV6-6 to TRBJ1-1; no firm D call. The CDR3 covers 11 residues. V was trimmed by 8 bases and J by 8 bases, leaving 12 bases between them. Looked up from germline, CDR1 is MNHNY and CDR2 is SVGAGI (reference sequence). The CDR3 DNA sequence: TGTGCCAGCCTTTCCGGGCCCGAAGCTTTCTTT. Protein sequence: CASLSGPEAFF.

This chain uses TRBV18 with TRBJ2-1; 8 bases line up with TRBD1. V shed 1 base, J shed 6 bases, and the junction held 5 bases outside the gene matches. The CDR3 has 15 amino acids. CDR1 and CDR2 from the germline V gene are KGHSH and LQKENI. CDR3 region: CASSPQRTGTNEQFF. The CDR3 bases are TGTGCCAGCTCACCACAGAGGACAGGGACCAATGAGCAGTTCTTC.

The V and J genes are TRBV5-6 and TRBJ2-3; 8 bases map to TRBD2. With V trimmed by 2 bases and J by 2 bases, 10 bases remained unmatched. Germline assignment: CDR1 SGHDT and CDR2 YYEEEE. There are 17 residues in the CDR3. CDR3 sequence reads: CASSLYLRGAYTDTQYF. Here the CDR3 DNA reads TGTGCCAGCAGCTTATATCTGCGGGGGGCCTACACAGATACGCAGTATTTT.

The rearrangement links TRBV12-3 or TRBV12-4 to TRBJ1-4; D call uncertain. The CDR3 contains 12 residues. Trimming cost V 2 bases and J 10 bases, with 8 bases left between them. Here the CDR3 reads CASSLLLGKLFF. CDR3 DNA: TGTGCCAGCAGTTTACTGTTGGGAAAACTGTTTTTT.

This chain joins TRBV4-2 and TRBJ1-2; 10 nucleotides agree with TRBD1. The CDR3 runs to 17 residues. V shed 0 bases, J shed 0 bases, and the junction held 4 bases outside the gene matches. The V gene's germline CDR1 is LGHNA and CDR2 YNFKEQ. Written as DNA, the CDR3 is TGTGCCAGCAGCCAAGAGGGGACAGGGGCGACTAACTATGGCTACACCTTC. Translated, it gives CASSQEGTGATNYGYTF.

The chain employs TRBV5-1 and TRBJ2-5; D remains unclear. The V gene's germline CDR1 is SGHRS and CDR2 YFSETQ. The V end lost 0 bases, the J end lost 5 bases, and 8 bases lay between the germline ends. This CDR3 region has 13 residues. The CDR3 here is CASSLDGLETQYF. CDR3 DNA: TGCGCCAGCAGCTTGGATGGCCTCGAGACCCAGTACTTC. The whole variable domain, filled in from reference TRBV5-1 and TRBJ2-5, reads KAGVTQTPRYLIKTRGQQVTLSCSPISGHRSVSWYQQTPGQGLQFLFEYFSETQRNKGNFPGRFSGRQFSNSRSEMNVSTLELGDSALYLCASSLDGLETQYFGPGTRLLVL.

The table lists this clonotype with many counts. The chain combines TRBV6-2 or TRBV6-3 with TRBJ2-1; possible D gene TRBD1, 5 bases. This CDR3 is built from 17 residues. The V gene's germline CDR1 is MNHEY and CDR2 SVGEGT. The germline V and J ends were trimmed by 5 bases and 8 bases, with 25 bases remaining between them. CDR3 nucleotides: TGTGCCAGCAGTGACCAACAGGATAGAGGAAGTAAGGATGAGCAGTTCTTC. It encodes CASSDQQDRGSKDEQFF.

There are a few counts of this clonotype. The chain carries TRBV6-2 or TRBV6-3 and TRBJ2-3, with 8 bases that match TRBD2. From germline, CDR1 is MNHEY and CDR2 SVGEGT. The V segment lost 2 bases and the J segment 2 bases; nucleotides outside the gene matches: 15. This CDR3 spans 19 amino acids. CDR3 coding DNA: TGTGCCAGCAGTTACCCGGAAGAGGGACCGGGGGGGTACACAGATACGCAGTATTTT. This codes for CASSYPEEGPGGYTDTQYF.